The T cell receptor beta chain under discussion was sequenced for a study of cytomegalovirus exposure and HLA in healthy donors. Notes on the study in general: Investigators reported about 160 TCR beta chains as tied to cytomegalovirus.

Trimming pared 2 bases from V and 1 base from J, leaving 7 bases between. In germline, CDR1 is MNHNS, CDR2 SASEGT. CDR3 length: 14 residues. Libraries were prepared by immunoSEQ multiplex PCR; TCRdb keeps only in-frame clonotypes and omits some of them. The repertoire includes 140,000 or so clones, just over 90% of them detected once, and under 0.8% sits in the top ten. On this clone itself: What it recognizes is unknown.

Donors were drawn from the approximately 120-subject validation cohort, separate from the approximately 620-subject first cohort. The rearrangement joins TRBV6-1 to TRBJ2-3; D gene ambiguous. The receptor was derived from a man aged 18 to 29 in good health and CMV-seronegative. Sample: PBMCs. The chain's CDR3 is CASSERGRTDTQYF. The CDR3 coding sequence is TGTGCCAGCAGTGAACGAGGTCGCACAGATACGCAGTATTTT.